The T cell receptor beta chain described here comes from a study of blood T cell repertoires in COVID-19. At the level of the study: In each case, the material was cDNA or gDNA derived from T cells, B-cell-depleted T cells, or PBMCs.

Germline trimming cut 4 bases from V and 2 bases from J; bases unmatched to any gene: 2. The germline V gene has CDR1 MGHDK and CDR2 SYGVNS. The CDR3 extends over 15 amino acids. Clinical histories supplied by participants themselves formed the basis of cohort assignment. Each recovered donor of Cohort 3 presented with two negative PCRs, clearance, or symptom resolution. Per the original methods: The authors estimated nucleated cell counts from reference gene primer amplification. Libraries were prepared by immunoSEQ multiplex PCR; TCRdb keeps only in-frame clonotypes and omits some of them. From that table come the V and J calls and clone size; the DNA was used to work out D and trimming. The sample records approximately 300,000 clones, roughly nine tenths being singletons.

The gene calls are TRBV25-1 and TRBJ1-3; 10 positions match TRBD1. The TCR was taken from a woman in her thirties who had recovered from COVID-19. The sequenced sample was PBMCs or T cells enriched from blood (not recorded which). The CDR3 bases are TGTGCCAGCAGTGCGACAGGGGGCCCTGGAAACACCATATATTTT. Translated: CASSATGGPGNTIYF.